One sample yielded the 30 T cell receptor beta chains listed below, sequenced in a study of T-cell memory formation after mild COVID-19 listed by TCRdb under 2021. Library creation used 5' RACE. Sequencer: Illumina NovaSeq 6000. TCRdb handled the public reads itself, with Q25 trimming in fastp and clone calling in MiXCR, and kept productive beta chains. Every entry covers one CDR3 protein and lists the most common genes and DNA from its rows. The sample yields about 27,000 distinct CDR3 sequences; roughly a sixth were counted once. The ten largest make up 1.4% of the sample. Sequencing was done on a sample of PBMCs or a T cell subset sorted from them (not recorded which). Every receptor here comes from an adult who had mild COVID-19 (a few samples of this study predate the infection). The sample titles of this study are shuffled in the database, so cell type and time point are left out.

V and J are TRBV9 and TRBJ2-7; possibly TRBD2 for D (6 bases). Trimming left V 7 bases short and J 5 bases short, with 16 bases between. The germline CDR1 and CDR2 sequences are SGDLS and YYNGEE. The CDR3 has 13 amino acids. CDR3 sequence reads: CASGGLSGHEQYF. The CDR3 DNA reads as TGTGCCAGCGGTGGACTATCGGGCCACGAGCAGTACTTC.

As for this clonotype: This sequence may be a read error, since a much larger clone differs from it by one base. The rearrangement uses TRBV4-3 and TRBJ2-2; D is unresolved. This CDR3 contains 15 residues. Per the germline V gene, CDR1 is LGHNA and CDR2 is YSLEER. The CDR3 nucleotides are TGCGCCAGAAGCCAAGGGTCCGCGAACACCGGGGAGCTGTTTTTT. Amino acids: CARSQGSANTGELFF.

The chain combines TRBV12-5 with TRBJ1-4; 7 bases agree with TRBD1. The CDR3 runs to 16 residues. CDR1 and CDR2 from the germline V gene are LGHNT and FRNRAP. With V trimmed by 0 bases and J by 4 bases, 5 bases remained unmatched. DNA for the CDR3: TGTGCTAGTGGTTTGGTCCGCCGACAGGGTAATGAAAAACTGTTTTTT. This gives the protein CASGLVRRQGNEKLFF.

This clonotype was detected many times. V and J are TRBV14 and TRBJ2-1, with TRBD2 matching over 9 bases. This CDR3 spans 16 amino acids. CDR1 SGHDN and CDR2 FVKESK come from the germline V gene. Losses at the gene ends were 1 base for V and 6 bases for J; bases not matched to a gene: 7. CDR3 in DNA: TGTGCCAGCAGCCAAGCCGTTCTAGCGGGAAGCAATGAGCAGTTCTTC. Its protein product is CASSQAVLAGSNEQFF.

This clonotype was recorded many times. The gene calls are TRBV20-1 and TRBJ1-3, with D unclear. V was trimmed by 0 bases and J by 0 bases, leaving 6 bases between them. CDR1 DFQATT and CDR2 SNEGSKA come from the germline V gene (reference sequence). CDR3 length: 14 amino acids. The CDR3 nucleotides are TGCAGTGCTAGAGACCGGTTCTCTGGAAACACCATATATTTT. Translating gives CSARDRFSGNTIYF.

This clonotype appeared many times. V is TRBV12-3 or TRBV12-4 and J is TRBJ2-1; D is undetermined. V lost 7 bases and J lost 8, with 18 bases in between. CDR3 length equals 14 residues. CDR3 protein: CASTLGFQTHEQFF. Here the CDR3 DNA reads TGTGCCAGCACCTTAGGGTTCCAAACCCATGAGCAGTTCTTC.

Many counts were recorded for this clonotype. In DNA form, the CDR3 reads TGTGCCAGCAGTTTTCGAGGACAGATAAACTCTGGAAACACCATATATTTT. Its translation: CASSFRGQINSGNTIYF. This chain links TRBV12-3 or TRBV12-4 with TRBJ1-3; maybe TRBD1 (6 bases). V was cut by 3 bases and J by 0 bases, with 15 bases left in between. This CDR3 has 17 amino acids.

This clonotype was counted ten times or more. This rearrangement joins TRBV2 to TRBJ2-7, with TRBD1 identical over 7 bases. The germline gives CDR1 SNHLY, CDR2 FYNNEI. The CDR3 length is 14 residues. With V trimmed by 6 bases and J by 7 bases, 12 bases remained unmatched. This chain's CDR3 is CASRRDREIGEQYF. The CDR3 coding sequence is TGTGCCAGCAGAAGAGACAGGGAGATAGGGGAGCAGTACTTC.

The chain joins TRBV7-2 to TRBJ2-1; 7 bases match TRBD2. The length of the CDR3 is 13 residues. V lost 0 bases and J lost 15; bases outside the gene matches: 8. Germline values: CDR1 SGHTA, CDR2 FQGNSA. In nucleotides, the CDR3 is TGTGCCAGCAGCTTAGCCGGGGGGACCATCTGGTTCTTC. Protein sequence: CASSLAGGTIWFF.

The rearrangement links TRBV13 to TRBJ1-1, with D perhaps TRBD1 (5 bases). The CDR3 sequence is 12 residues long. In germline, CDR1 is PRHDT, CDR2 FYEKMQ (reference sequence). The V gene lost 4 bases and the J gene lost 7 bases, with 10 bases spanning the gap. The CDR3 here is CASSYGGDEAFF. The DNA of the CDR3 is TGTGCCAGCAGCTATGGAGGGGATGAAGCTTTCTTT.

This rearrangement joins TRBV28 to TRBJ2-1; 8 positions agree with TRBD1. The CDR3 consists of 14 residues. V shed 3 bases, J shed 5 bases, and the junction held 3 bases outside the gene matches. Germline V lookup: CDR1 MDHEN, CDR2 SYDVKM. CDR3 protein: CASSFQGANNEQFF. Here the CDR3 DNA reads TGTGCCAGCAGTTTTCAGGGGGCCAACAATGAGCAGTTCTTC.

This clonotype was counted many times. The chain recombines TRBV5-1 with TRBJ2-6; D might be TRBD1 (6 bases). Germline CDR1 reads SGHRS; CDR2 reads YFSETQ. Trimming pared 4 bases from V and 2 bases from J, leaving 16 bases between. This CDR3 region has 17 residues. The CDR3 is CASSRNQDSTGANVLTF. For the CDR3, the DNA is TGCGCCAGCAGCAGAAACCAGGACAGTACTGGGGCCAACGTCCTGACTTTC.

V usage is TRBV20-1 and J usage is TRBJ2-1; 7 positions agree with TRBD2. The CDR3 contains 12 residues. With V trimmed by 1 base and J by 9 bases, 3 bases remained unmatched. Germline CDR1 and CDR2: DFQATT and SNEGSKA (reference sequence). CDR3 sequence: CSARAGGSEQFF. CDR3 coding DNA: TGCAGTGCTAGAGCCGGGGGGAGTGAGCAGTTCTTC.

This clonotype was recorded many times. CDR3 nucleotide sequence: TGTGCCAGCAGCTTTTGGGACACCTACAATGAGCAGTTCTTC. Translating gives CASSFWDTYNEQFF. The chain employs TRBV5-5 and TRBJ2-1, with a possible D match to TRBD1 (6 bases). Trimming took off 2 bases at V and 2 bases at J, with 8 bases between the two ends. The CDR3 length is 14 residues. CDR1 is SGHKS, CDR2 YYEKEE, per germline (reference sequence).

This clonotype was counted ten times or more. The V call is TRBV3-1, the J call TRBJ2-1; 8 bases match TRBD2. This CDR3 comprises 15 residues. Trimming at V came to 5 bases and at J to 7 bases, leaving 10 bases not matched to a gene. From germline, CDR1 is LGHDT and CDR2 YNNKEL (reference sequence). CDR3 nucleotides: TGTGCCAGCAGCGGAAGATCGTCGGGGGGGAATGAGCAGTTCTTC. Protein product: CASSGRSSGGNEQFF.

This clonotype appeared many times. The chain joins TRBV20-1 to TRBJ2-5; 8 nucleotides align to TRBD2. Germline lookup yields CDR1 DFQATT and CDR2 SNEGSKA (reference sequence). The CDR3 length is 14 residues. V shed 3 bases, J shed 2 bases, and the junction held 5 bases outside the gene matches. The DNA for the CDR3 is TGCAGTGCTAGTGTCGGGGGGGCTCAAGAGACCCAGTACTTC. Its protein is CSASVGGAQETQYF.

There are many counts of this clonotype. The chain uses TRBV20-1 and TRBJ2-1; 12 nucleotides line up with TRBD2. J lost 4 bases, V lost 5 bases, and 6 bases had no gene match. The germline CDR1 and CDR2 sequences are DFQATT and SNEGSKA (reference sequence). The CDR3 is 15 residues long. The CDR3 nucleotides read TGCAGTGCTCCCGGACTAGCGGGAATGTACAATGAGCAGTTCTTC. It yields the protein CSAPGLAGMYNEQFF.

This clonotype was seen many times. The rearrangement uses TRBV20-1 and TRBJ2-2; TRBD1 agrees at 8 bases. There are 13 residues in the CDR3. V dropped 6 bases and J dropped 6; count of bases not matched to a gene: 6. Germline CDR1 reads DFQATT; CDR2 reads SNEGSKA (reference sequence). The CDR3 loop reads CSAPGQVAGELFF. The CDR3 nucleotides are TGCAGTGCCCCGGGACAGGTTGCCGGGGAGCTGTTTTTT.

This clonotype showed up many times. The V and J genes are TRBV19 and TRBJ2-2; D is uncertain. The CDR3 has 14 residues. CDR1 LNHDA and CDR2 SQIVND come from the germline V gene (reference sequence). V gave up 5 bases and J gave up 1 base, with 8 bases separating them. The CDR3 sequence is CASSVSGNTGELFF. CDR3 DNA sequence: TGTGCCAGTAGTGTGTCGGGGAACACCGGGGAGCTGTTTTTT.

This clonotype was picked up many times. The chain is built from TRBV12-3 or TRBV12-4 and TRBJ1-5; D is ambiguous. The V end lost 2 bases, the J end lost 0 bases, and 5 bases lay between the germline ends. The CDR3 sequence is 14 residues long. Here the CDR3 reads CASSLQGSNQPQHF. CDR3 DNA sequence: TGTGCCAGCAGTTTACAAGGTAGCAATCAGCCCCAGCATTTT.

In this sample, this clonotype turned up many times. V is TRBV5-1 and J is TRBJ2-3, with 9 positions matching TRBD1. The CDR3 is 15 residues long. Germline V gives CDR1 SGHRS, CDR2 YFSETQ. Trimming cost V 2 bases and J 2 bases; bases outside gene matches: 3. The CDR3 sequence is CASSFRDRDTDTQYF. The CDR3 nucleotides read TGCGCCAGCAGCTTCCGGGACAGGGACACAGATACGCAGTATTTT.

This clonotype was observed at least ten times. The chain is built from TRBV29-1 and TRBJ2-2; TRBD2 matches at 9 bases. V dropped 4 bases and J dropped 1; count of bases not matched to a gene: 4. CDR1 SQVTM and CDR2 ANQGSEA come from the germline V gene. The CDR3 spans 15 residues. In DNA form, the CDR3 reads TGCAGCGTTGTGCGGGGGGGGATGAACACCGGGGAGCTGTTTTTT. Translating gives CSVVRGGMNTGELFF.

This clonotype was picked up many times. The chain couples TRBV27 to TRBJ2-1; no firm D call. The V gene lost 2 bases and the J gene lost 9 bases, with 11 bases spanning the gap. There are 13 residues in the CDR3. Per the germline V gene, CDR1 is MNHEY and CDR2 is SMNVEV (reference sequence). The CDR3 DNA sequence: TGTGCCAGCAGTTTAAACCCTGCCCGTGAGCAGTTCTTC. Translated, it gives CASSLNPAREQFF.

V gene TRBV7-8 combines with J gene TRBJ1-2; 7 nucleotides match TRBD1. Losses at the gene ends were 6 bases for V and 7 bases for J; bases not matched to a gene: 5. This CDR3 comprises 12 residues. Germline CDR1 is SGHVS and CDR2 is FQNEAQ. CDR3 DNA sequence: TGTGCCAGCAGTTTAACAGGGGTTGGCTACACCTTC. This codes for CASSLTGVGYTF.

This clonotype was seen repeatedly, ten times or more. The gene calls are TRBV24-1 and TRBJ2-1; maybe TRBD2 (5 bases). The germline CDR1 and CDR2 sequences are KGHDR and SFDVKD. V was cut by 3 bases and J by 0 bases, with 11 bases left in between. This CDR3 is built from 16 residues. This CDR3 is CATSDPRDYSYNEQFF. CDR3 coding DNA: TGTGCCACCAGTGATCCCCGTGACTACTCCTACAATGAGCAGTTCTTC.

At least ten counts were recorded for this clonotype. The CDR3 spells CAGATGGVGTGELFF. CDR3 nucleotides: TGCGCCGGGGCAACAGGGGGCGTCGGCACCGGGGAGCTGTTTTTT. The V gene is TRBV5-1, the J gene TRBJ2-2; 9 bases line up with TRBD1. Germline CDR1 and CDR2: SGHRS and YFSETQ. The CDR3 covers 15 residues. V trimming: 10 bases; J trimming: 4 bases; junction bases outside the gene matches: 11.

This clonotype was observed many times. The J gene is TRBJ2-3, the V gene TRBV7-9; 8 bases agree with TRBD2. The length of the CDR3 is 15 residues. Germline V gene data show CDR1 as SEHNR and CDR2 as FQNEAQ (reference sequence). The V and J ends lost 1 base and 2 bases, in that order; junction bases with no gene match: 2. DNA of the CDR3: TGTGCCAGCAGCTTAGATAGCGGGAACACAGATACGCAGTATTTT. Protein product: CASSLDSGNTDTQYF.

Comment on this clonotype: A clone one base away is much larger, so this may be a read error. This chain uses TRBV7-9 with TRBJ1-2; D remains unclear. CDR1 and CDR2 (germline): SEHNR, FQNEAQ (reference sequence). CDR3 length: 11 residues. The CDR3 nucleotides are TGTGCCAGCAGCGAGAACTATGGCTACAACTTC. Protein product: CASSENYGYNF.

This clonotype was seen repeatedly, ten times or more. Mismatch with germline at one junction end may stem from a read error. V and J are TRBV2 and TRBJ2-3, with TRBD2 matching 7 bases. The CDR3 has 15 residues. Germline CDR1 is SNHLY and CDR2 is FYNNEI. Here the CDR3 DNA reads TGTGCCAGCAGTAAAGCGGGGCCTTCCACGGGTACGCAGTATTTT. Translating gives CASSKAGPSTGTQYF.

The sample holds many counts of this clonotype. The chain links TRBV5-5 to TRBJ1-1; D possibly corresponds to TRBD1 (6 bases). The length of the CDR3 is 14 residues. From germline, CDR1 is SGHKS and CDR2 YYEKEE (reference sequence). V dropped 0 bases and J dropped 5 bases, with 11 bases sitting between them. CDR3 coding DNA: TGTGCCAGCAGCTTGGAGGGGGTATGGACTGAAGCTTTCTTT. Translated, it gives CASSLEGVWTEAFF.